Described below is a single T cell receptor (beta chain) sequence and its context. Its antigen is as yet unknown. This sample's time point: sample taken at primary tumor resection. Sequencing was performed on whole RNA extracted from tumor and nontumor lung tissue, or from frozen PBMC, and the material was left unsorted. Untreated early-stage non-small cell lung cancer patients, about 70 in total, were the donors. The source of the sample is a study of spatial heterogeneity in lung cancer. Study context: Detected beta-chain sequences consistently exceeded alpha-chain sequences.

On each TCR cDNA molecule, a unique molecular identifier was present. TCRdb called the 5' RACE reads again in MiXCR, with one record for every CDR3 protein. The sample holds some 85,000 distinct CDR3 sequences, about a fifth seen once. CDR3 length: 12 amino acids. V gave up 6 bases and J gave up 3 bases, with 6 bases separating them. Germline loops: CDR1 SNHLY, CDR2 FYNNEI. General study results and limits: In blood, ubiquitous expanded tumor TCRs appeared more at resection than follow-up.

The rearrangement joins TRBV2 to TRBJ2-1, with a weak D call TRBD1 (5 bases). The sequence came from a male donor with early-stage non-small cell lung cancer. The specimen was PBMCs, collected at surgery. CDR3 nucleotide sequence: TGTGCCAGCAGGGACAACTACAATGAGCAGTTCTTC. It is translated as CASRDNYNEQFF.